The sequence of this T cell receptor (beta chain) was determined in a study of radiotherapy plus CTLA-4 blockade in lung cancer. Assay: immunoSEQ multiplex PCR; the TCRdb copy retains only in-frame clones and omits some. In the table there are 83,000 or so clones, 75% to 90% of which are singletons. V was pared by 2 bases and J by 1 base, with 15 bases between. The germline gives CDR1 SGHNT, CDR2 YENEEA. The CDR3 has 17 amino acids. The sample holds one count of this clone. J is TRBJ2-1 and V is TRBV11-3; D remains ambiguous. The sequences come from peripheral blood, collected from a patient treated with radiotherapy plus ipilimumab. This receptor was taken from a human donor with non-small cell lung cancer who had stable disease on radiotherapy plus ipilimumab. The chain's CDR3 is CASSLITRLGSYNEQFF. The CDR3 DNA is TGTGCCAGCAGCTTAATTACCAGGTTGGGGTCCTACAATGAGCAGTTCTTC.